Listed below are T cell receptor beta chains from one sample, sequenced in a study of cytomegalovirus exposure and HLA in healthy donors. Sequencing used immunoSEQ multiplex PCR; TCRdb keeps in-frame clones, though not all of them. The sample records 100,000 or so clones, about 88% being singletons. Material for sequencing was PBMCs. These receptors all come from a man between 18 and 29 years old in good health and CMV-seronegative. The conserved cysteine and the conserved F or W are not part of the CDR3 here. Fields, in order: V gene, CDR3 protein.

>TRBV7-9
ASREGNSPLH
>TRBV27
ASSLYFPGGLLGTQY
>TRBV19
ASRTVYSNQPQH
>TRBV7-6
ASSPTGGVEAF
>TRBV5-6
ASSPQTGDEQY
>TRBV12-1
ASSWDRGPGEQY
>TRBV29-1
SVGGRSPKYYEQY
>TRBV28
ASSLSSGSLNTQY
>TRBV2
ASSVMSSGNTIY
>TRBV7-2
ASSSHRGLDEQY
>TRBV29-1
SVGTGNTEAF
>TRBV5-4
ASSLAQQVSLYGYT
>TRBV5-1
ASSLGLGQREETQY
>TRBV7-9
ASSNPDRMNTEAF
>TRBV5-6
ASSSIGDRDRGNTIY
>TRBV30
AWREDSYTEAF
>TRBV9
ASSQTPSSYNEQF
>TRBV25-1
ASSDGGLEQY
>TRBV13
ASTGLAGDEQY
>TRBV7-6
ASSNQAGASTDTQY
>TRBV5-4
ASSPGQVNTEAF
>TRBV6-5
ASSRTSGLNEQY
>TRBV6-6
ASGDRAWGNTIY
>TRBV2
ASRVTGGLPYNEQF
>TRBV5-1
ASSLSEETQY
>TRBV6-5
ASSYLGVNYGYT
>TRBV7-9
ASSLRGYTDTQY
>TRBV6-5
ASSRLAGMKTQY
>TRBV5-6
ASSVTGGNEAF
>TRBV11-2
ASSLVLGGDYGYT
>TRBV6-5
ASSYGQGTETQY
>TRBV28
ASSLPGSFYEQY
>TRBV7-9
ASSLEGGGGNTIY
>TRBV7-2
ASSPQYEQY
>TRBV6-5
ASSPPGGPLH